The next 22 T cell receptor beta chains were all read from a single sample in a study of human T cells and chemical hapten exposure. TCRdb fed the RACE reads into MiXCR, producing one record per CDR3 protein. The sample lists roughly 98,000 distinct CDR3 sequences, around an eighth seen once, with less than 2.5% in the top ten. As for time point: patch test 1, 2 weeks after DPC sensitization. Treatment indicated: therapeutic diphenylcyclopropenone sensitization with weekly scalp DPC. The specimen was whole blood, collected in connection with sensitization to the hapten diphenylcyclopropenone (DPC). Source of these receptors: a woman in her forties with alopecia areata. Some clones in this sample may be carry-over from other donors' samples.

This clonotype was seen at least ten times. This chain links TRBV3-1 with TRBJ1-1; D is undetermined. In germline, CDR1 is LGHDT, CDR2 YNNKEL (reference sequence). This CDR3 is 13 amino acids long. The V and J ends lost 0 bases and 3 bases respectively, with 5 bases between them. CDR3 in amino acids: CASSQEAYTEAFF. The CDR3 DNA sequence: TGTGCCAGCAGCCAAGAAGCCTACACTGAAGCTTTCTTT.

This clonotype was found a few times. The chain joins TRBV9 to TRBJ2-1; TRBD1 or TRBD2 may be the D gene (5 bases each). With 4 bases removed from V and 8 bases from J, the gap between germline ends came to 13 bases. Per the germline V gene, CDR1 is SGDLS and CDR2 is YYNGEE. The CDR3 length is 13 residues. The CDR3 nucleotides are TGTGCCAGCAGCAGGGACGTGGGGGATGAGCAGTTCTTC. Amino acid sequence: CASSRDVGDEQFF.

V usage is TRBV7-2 and J usage is TRBJ1-5; D not certain. Germline CDR1 reads SGHTA; CDR2 reads FQGNSA. Deletions cut 5 bases from V and 0 bases from J, with 5 bases between. This CDR3 region has 13 residues. CDR3 protein: CASSPFSNQPQHF. The CDR3 nucleotides are TGTGCCAGCAGCCCCTTTAGCAATCAGCCCCAGCATTTT. Filled out from reference TRBV7-2 and TRBJ1-5, the complete variable domain reads GAGVSQSPSNKVTEKGKDVELRCDPISGHTALYWYRQSLGQGLEFLIYFQGNSAPDKSGLPSDRFSAERTGGSVSTLTIQRTQQEDSAVYLCASSPFSNQPQHFGDGTRLSIL.

Only a few counts were recorded for this clonotype. This sequence joins TRBV7-3 and TRBJ2-3; 9 nucleotides agree with TRBD2. The CDR3 is 15 residues long. With V trimmed by 2 bases and J by 2 bases, 2 bases remained unmatched. Germline CDR1 reads SGHTA; CDR2 reads FQGTGA. Here the CDR3 reads CASSLASGTTDTQYF. CDR3 coding DNA: TGTGCCAGCAGCTTAGCTAGCGGGACCACAGATACGCAGTATTTT.

This clonotype was found a few times. The V gene is TRBV20-1, the J gene TRBJ1-5; 7 bases align to TRBD1. J lost 3 bases, V lost 3 bases, and 5 bases had no gene match. The CDR3 has 14 residues. Per germline, CDR1 DFQATT and CDR2 SNEGSKA (reference sequence). The CDR3 protein is CSASRGQANQPQHF. The CDR3 DNA reads as TGCAGTGCTAGCCGCGGACAGGCCAATCAGCCCCAGCATTTT.

This chain connects TRBV3-1 to TRBJ2-7; the match to TRBD2 covers 7 bases. V trimming: 4 bases; J trimming: 0 bases; junction bases outside the gene matches: 6. Germline V lookup: CDR1 LGHDT, CDR2 YNNKEL (reference sequence). The CDR3 covers 15 residues. CDR3 DNA: TGTGCCAGCAGCCCGGAAGCGGGGTTCTCCTACGAGCAGTACTTC. Its translation: CASSPEAGFSYEQYF.

The table lists this clonotype with a few counts. The rearrangement joins TRBV9 to TRBJ1-6, with D perhaps TRBD1 (5 bases). Germline assignment: CDR1 SGDLS and CDR2 YYNGEE. This CDR3 contains 12 residues. Trimming removed 3 bases at V and 8 bases at J, with 6 bases between. This CDR3 is CASSARDSPLHF. CDR3 coding DNA: TGTGCCAGCAGCGCCAGGGATTCACCCCTCCACTTT.

The chain couples TRBV2 to TRBJ1-4; D might be TRBD1 (5 bases). Germline values: CDR1 SNHLY, CDR2 FYNNEI. CDR3 length: 16 amino acids. V was shortened by 5 bases and J by 5 bases, with 18 bases between the two germline ends. The DNA of the CDR3 is TGTGCCAGCAGTACACCTACCGGGACCATAAATGAAAAACTGTTTTTT. As protein: CASSTPTGTINEKLFF.

The table lists this clonotype with many counts. V and J are TRBV4-2 and TRBJ2-3, with D perhaps matching TRBD2 (5 bases). Between the trimmed V and J ends, which lost 2 bases and 2 bases, there was a span of 14 bases. The CDR3 consists of 16 residues. The V gene's germline CDR1 is LGHNA and CDR2 YNFKEQ. The CDR3 DNA follows: TGTGCCAGCAGCCAAAGCGCGGGCTCGGACACAGATACGCAGTATTTT. It encodes CASSQSAGSDTDTQYF.

This clonotype was detected only a few times. The V and J genes are TRBV7-9 and TRBJ2-3; the D gene is possibly TRBD1 (7 bases). V lost 4 bases, J lost 6 bases, and 11 bases lay in between. From germline, CDR1 is SEHNR and CDR2 FQNEAQ (reference sequence). The CDR3 is 13 amino acids. The CDR3 protein is CASSSRGVDTQYF. DNA for the CDR3: TGTGCCAGCAGCTCCAGGGGGGTTGATACGCAGTATTTT.

This clonotype was recorded many times. V and J are TRBV29-1 and TRBJ2-7; 7 nucleotides align to TRBD1. From germline, CDR1 is SQVTM and CDR2 ANQGSEA. Trimming cost V 4 bases and J 4 bases; bases outside gene matches: 7. The CDR3 runs 13 residues. CDR3 sequence: CSVVWDRGYEQYF. DNA of the CDR3: TGCAGCGTTGTATGGGACAGAGGTTACGAGCAGTACTTC.

A remark on this clonotype: A read error is possible here, since a much larger clone lies one base away. The chain is built from TRBV7-7 and TRBJ2-1; 10 bases map to TRBD2. Germline V lookup: CDR1 SSHAT, CDR2 FNYEAQ (reference sequence). CDR3 length: 15 residues. In nucleotides, the CDR3 is TGTGCTAGCAGCCCCGTAGGAGCGGGAGGGAGAGAGCAGTTCTTC. This codes for CASSPVGAGGREQFF.

The CDR3 region has the DNA TGTGCCAGCAGTTACTCGATCGGCACTGAAGCTTTCTTT. Translated, it gives CASSYSIGTEAFF. This sequence joins TRBV6-5 and TRBJ1-1; D is ambiguous. This CDR3 has 13 amino acids. Trimming stripped 0 bases from V and 4 bases from J, with 6 bases between. CDR1 and CDR2 (germline): MNHEY, SVGAGI.

This clonotype was detected many times. The chain recombines TRBV30 with TRBJ1-6; D gene unclear. The length of the CDR3 is 12 residues. The germline V and J ends were trimmed by 8 bases and 11 bases, with 16 bases remaining between them. Germline V lookup: CDR1 GTSNPN, CDR2 SVGIG (reference sequence). Written as DNA, the CDR3 is TGTGCCCTGGAAACTTTTGGCCCACCCCTCCACTTT. Translating it yields CALETFGPPLHF.

The chain is built from TRBV14 and TRBJ2-1, with D possibly being TRBD1 or TRBD2 (5 bases each). V lost 0 bases and J 12 bases, leaving 15 bases between the germline ends. Germline V gene data show CDR1 as SGHDN and CDR2 as FVKESK. This CDR3 comprises 14 residues. Here the CDR3 reads CASSQDGGPVRQFF. The CDR3 coding sequence is TGTGCCAGCAGCCAAGATGGGGGACCGGTAAGGCAGTTCTTC.

This clonotype was found a few times. The rearrangement joins TRBV28 to TRBJ2-7; a weak D match, TRBD2 (6 bases). CDR1 MDHEN and CDR2 SYDVKM come from the germline V gene. This CDR3 is built from 15 residues. V was shortened by 3 bases and J by 3 bases, with 15 bases between the two germline ends. CDR3 in DNA: TGTGCCAGCAGTTTCCAACGGGACTCACGCTACGAGCAGTACTTC. Translated: CASSFQRDSRYEQYF.

The chain recombines TRBV11-2 with TRBJ2-1; TRBD2 might be the D (5 bases). V lost 1 base to trimming and J lost 6 bases, with 10 bases between them. The V gene's germline CDR1 is SGHAT and CDR2 FQNNGV. The CDR3 has 14 amino acids. CDR3 protein: CASSLGRTGNEQFF. The CDR3 coding sequence is TGTGCCAGCAGCTTAGGGCGGACTGGCAATGAGCAGTTCTTC. Using reference TRBV11-2 and TRBJ2-1 for the parts outside the CDR3, the full variable domain is EAGVAQSPRYKIIEKRQSVAFWCNPISGHATLYWYQQILGQGPKLLIQFQNNGVVDDSQLPKDRFSAERLKGVDSTLKIQPAKLEDSAVYLCASSLGRTGNEQFFGPGTRLTVL.

The chain couples TRBV5-4 to TRBJ2-7; 12 nucleotides line up with TRBD2. V lost 3 bases to trimming and J lost 6 bases; unmatched junction nucleotides: 4. The germline V gene has CDR1 SGHNT and CDR2 YYREEE (reference sequence). This CDR3 has 14 amino acids. Here the CDR3 DNA reads TGTGCCAGCAGCTCAACTAGCGGGAGGACCGAGCAGTACTTC. Protein: CASSSTSGRTEQYF.

The genes are TRBV27 and TRBJ1-5; D is uncertain. CDR1 MNHEY and CDR2 SMNVEV come from the germline V gene (reference sequence). V was clipped by 6 bases and J by 6 bases, with 15 bases between them. The CDR3 is made up of 14 amino acids. This CDR3 is CASSPSWGGQPQHF. The CDR3 nucleotides are TGTGCCAGCAGCCCTTCCTGGGGTGGTCAGCCCCAGCATTTT.

This clonotype was seen more than once but under ten times. The V call is TRBV11-1, the J call TRBJ2-5; weak D call: TRBD2 (5 bases). Germline V CDR1 and CDR2: SGHAT, FQDESV (reference sequence). The V end was cut by 1 base, the J end by 5 bases, with 11 bases between. This CDR3 contains 14 residues. The CDR3 DNA reads as TGTGCCAGCAGCTTAGTTGGACGAGGGGAGACCCAGTACTTC. Amino acid sequence: CASSLVGRGETQYF. Full variable domain (remainder filled in from reference TRBV11-1 and TRBJ2-5): EAEVAQSPRYKITEKSQAVAFWCDPISGHATLYWYRQILGQGPELLVQFQDESVVDDSQLPKDRFSAERLKGVDSTLKIQPAELGDSAMYLCASSLVGRGETQYFGPGTRLLVL.

The chain carries TRBV9 and TRBJ2-7, with a possible D match to TRBD1 (6 bases). CDR1 and CDR2 (germline): SGDLS, YYNGEE. Trimming took 0 bases from V and 3 from J, leaving 13 bases between them. This CDR3 region has 15 residues. The CDR3 loop reads CASSVVGQYSYEQYF. The CDR3 nucleotides are TGTGCCAGCAGCGTAGTAGGACAGTATAGCTACGAGCAGTACTTC.

In its sample, this clonotype was seen many times. This rearrangement joins TRBV6-2 or TRBV6-3 to TRBJ2-1; D may be TRBD2 (6 bases). Trimming removed 5 bases at V and 8 bases at J, with 13 bases between. Looked up from germline, CDR1 is MNHEY and CDR2 is SVGEGT. The CDR3 length is 13 residues. The CDR3 sequence: CASSNSGSHEQFF. CDR3 sequence (DNA): TGTGCCAGCAGTAATAGCGGTAGTCATGAGCAGTTCTTC.